Listed here is a single T cell receptor beta chain. Its antigen remains unknown. These data are taken from a study of T cell responses to AZD1222 COVID-19 vaccine. Overall study findings and caveats: The donors showed a predominance of white British ancestry and of females, with possible underestimation of clonal diversity. Reportedly, nearly half of unique spike TCRs recognized epitopes outside B.1.351/B.1.1.7 mutations.

This table comes from immunoSEQ multiplex PCR, and its TCRdb copy is limited to in-frame clones, with some not included. The sample includes under 200,000 clones, approximately 90% of them seen just once. The V gene's germline CDR1 is SGHRS and CDR2 YFSETQ. The V end lost 0 bases, the J end lost 3 bases, and 10 bases lay between the germline ends. This CDR3 region has 15 residues. Pooled samples include second doses given at about 4 or 12 weeks. The chain links TRBV5-1 to TRBJ1-5, with a weak D call TRBD1 (5 bases). The sequences come from peripheral blood, collected 28 days after the second AZD1222 dose. The receptor comes from an adult who received the AZD1222 COVID-19 vaccine. This CDR3 is CASSLGDEYNQPQHF. CDR3 sequence (DNA): TGCGCCAGCAGCTTGGGGGACGAATACAATCAGCCCCAGCATTTT.